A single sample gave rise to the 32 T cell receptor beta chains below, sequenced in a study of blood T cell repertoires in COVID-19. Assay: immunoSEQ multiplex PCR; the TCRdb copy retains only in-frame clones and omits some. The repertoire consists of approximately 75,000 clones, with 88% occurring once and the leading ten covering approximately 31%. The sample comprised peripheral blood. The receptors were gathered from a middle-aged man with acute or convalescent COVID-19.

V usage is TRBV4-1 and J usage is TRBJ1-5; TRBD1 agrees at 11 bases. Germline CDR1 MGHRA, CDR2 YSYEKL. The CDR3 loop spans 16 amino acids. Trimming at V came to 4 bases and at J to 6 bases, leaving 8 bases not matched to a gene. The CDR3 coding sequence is TGCGCCAGCAGCCCTTGGGACAGGGGGTCGGGTCAGCCCCAGCATTTT. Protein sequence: CASSPWDRGSGQPQHF.

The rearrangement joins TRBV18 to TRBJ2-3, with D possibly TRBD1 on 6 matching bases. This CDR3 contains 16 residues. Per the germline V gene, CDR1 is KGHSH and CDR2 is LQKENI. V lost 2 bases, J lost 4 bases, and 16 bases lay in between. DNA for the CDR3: TGTGCCAGCTCACCAATGGCTGGGGGCCAGGCAGATACGCAGTATTTT. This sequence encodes CASSPMAGGQADTQYF.

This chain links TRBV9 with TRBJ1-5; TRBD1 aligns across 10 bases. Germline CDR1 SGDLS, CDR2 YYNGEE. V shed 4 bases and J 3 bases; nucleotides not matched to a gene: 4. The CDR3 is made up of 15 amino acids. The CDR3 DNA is TGTGCCAGCAGCCAGACAGGGGGCTACAATCAGCCCCAGCATTTT. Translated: CASSQTGGYNQPQHF.

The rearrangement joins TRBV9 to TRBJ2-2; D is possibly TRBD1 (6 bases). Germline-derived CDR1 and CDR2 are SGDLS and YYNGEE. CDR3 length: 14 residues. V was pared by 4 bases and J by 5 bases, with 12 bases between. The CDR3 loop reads CASSLRQETGELFF. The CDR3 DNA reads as TGTGCCAGCAGCCTCCGACAGGAAACCGGGGAGCTGTTTTTT.

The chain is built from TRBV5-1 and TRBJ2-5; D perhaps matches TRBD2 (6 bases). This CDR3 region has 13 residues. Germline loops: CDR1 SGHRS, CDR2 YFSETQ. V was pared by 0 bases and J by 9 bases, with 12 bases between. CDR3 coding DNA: TGCGCCAGCAGCTTGGCCCCTGAGCGGGCCCAGTACTTC. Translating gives CASSLAPERAQYF. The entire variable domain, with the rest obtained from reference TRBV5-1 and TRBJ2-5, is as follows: KAGVTQTPRYLIKTRGQQVTLSCSPISGHRSVSWYQQTPGQGLQFLFEYFSETQRNKGNFPGRFSGRQFSNSRSEMNVSTLELGDSALYLCASSLAPERAQYFGPGTRLLVL.

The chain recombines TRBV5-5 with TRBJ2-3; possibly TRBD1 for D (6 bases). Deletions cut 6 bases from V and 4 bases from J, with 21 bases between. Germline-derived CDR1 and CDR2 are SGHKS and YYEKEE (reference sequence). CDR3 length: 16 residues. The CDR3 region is CASNNRAGASADTQYF. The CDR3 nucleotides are TGTGCCAGCAACAACCGGGCAGGGGCTTCAGCAGATACGCAGTATTTT. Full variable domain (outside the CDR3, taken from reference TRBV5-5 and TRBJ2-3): DAGVTQSPTHLIKTRGQQVTLRCSPISGHKSVSWYQQVLGQGPQFIFQYYEKEERGRGNFPDRFSARQFPNYSSELNVNALLLGDSALYLCASNNRAGASADTQYFGPGTRLTVL.

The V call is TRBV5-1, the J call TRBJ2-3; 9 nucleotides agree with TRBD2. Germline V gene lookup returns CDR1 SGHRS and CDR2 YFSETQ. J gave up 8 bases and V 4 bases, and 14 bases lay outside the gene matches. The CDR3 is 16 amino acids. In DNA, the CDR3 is TGCGCCAGCAGCGCCGTAGGCGGGGGGGCCGCTGGTACGCAGTATTTT. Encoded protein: CASSAVGGGAAGTQYF.

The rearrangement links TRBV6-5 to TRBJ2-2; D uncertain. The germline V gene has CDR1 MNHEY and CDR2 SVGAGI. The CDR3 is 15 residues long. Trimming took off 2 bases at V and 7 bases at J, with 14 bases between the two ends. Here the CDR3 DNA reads TGTGCCAGCAGTTACGTGACACCAGTTGGCGGGGAGCTGTTTTTT. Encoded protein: CASSYVTPVGGELFF.

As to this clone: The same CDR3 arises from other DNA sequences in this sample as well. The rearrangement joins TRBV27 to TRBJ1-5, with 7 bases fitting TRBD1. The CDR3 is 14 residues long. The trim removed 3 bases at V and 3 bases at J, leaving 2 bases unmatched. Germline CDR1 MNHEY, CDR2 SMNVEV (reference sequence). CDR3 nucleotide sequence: TGTGCCAGCAGTTTGGGGACAGTCAATCAGCCCCAGCATTTT. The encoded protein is CASSLGTVNQPQHF.

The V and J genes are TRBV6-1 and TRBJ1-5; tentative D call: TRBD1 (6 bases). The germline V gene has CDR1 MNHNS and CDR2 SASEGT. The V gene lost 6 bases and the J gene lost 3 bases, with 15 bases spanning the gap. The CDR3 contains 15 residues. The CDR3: CASRIDRRYNQPQHF. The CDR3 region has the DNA TGTGCCAGCAGGATAGACAGGCGCTACAATCAGCCCCAGCATTTT.

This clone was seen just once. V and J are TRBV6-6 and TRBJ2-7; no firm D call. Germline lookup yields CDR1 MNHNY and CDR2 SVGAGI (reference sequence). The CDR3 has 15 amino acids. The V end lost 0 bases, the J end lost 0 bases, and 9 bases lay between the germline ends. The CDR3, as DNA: TGTGCCAGCAGTTACTCGTCAACAGTCTCCTACGAGCAGTACTTC. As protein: CASSYSSTVSYEQYF.

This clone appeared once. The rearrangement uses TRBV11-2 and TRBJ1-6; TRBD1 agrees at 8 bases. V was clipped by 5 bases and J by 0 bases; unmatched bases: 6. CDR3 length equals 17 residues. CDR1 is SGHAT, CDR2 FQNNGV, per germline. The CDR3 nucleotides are TGTGCCAGCAGCGAGGGACAGGTTAGCTCCTATAATTCACCCCTCCACTTT. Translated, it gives CASSEGQVSSYNSPLHF.

CDR3 bases: TGCAGTGCTAACAGGGACTACGAGCAGTACTTC. Translation: CSANRDYEQYF. V gene TRBV20-1 combines with J gene TRBJ2-7; D is perhaps TRBD1 (6 bases). Trimming took off 4 bases at V and 3 bases at J, with 7 bases between the two ends. The CDR3 is 11 amino acids. CDR1 is DFQATT, CDR2 SNEGSKA, per germline (reference sequence).

The CDR3 region has the DNA TGTGCCAGTACCCTTGACCGGGACAGAATCAATCAGCCCCAGCATTTT. Its protein is CASTLDRDRINQPQHF. This chain links TRBV19 with TRBJ1-5, with TRBD1 matching 7 bases. V shed 7 bases, J shed 3 bases, and the junction held 12 bases outside the gene matches. The CDR3 totals 16 residues. Germline-derived CDR1 and CDR2 are LNHDA and SQIVND (reference sequence).

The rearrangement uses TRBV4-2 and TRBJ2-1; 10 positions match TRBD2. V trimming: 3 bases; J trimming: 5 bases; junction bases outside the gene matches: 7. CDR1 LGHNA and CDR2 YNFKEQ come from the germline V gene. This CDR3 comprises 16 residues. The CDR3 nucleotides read TGTGCCAGCAGCCAGCTTTCGGGACTAGCGAACAATGAGCAGTTCTTC. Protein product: CASSQLSGLANNEQFF.

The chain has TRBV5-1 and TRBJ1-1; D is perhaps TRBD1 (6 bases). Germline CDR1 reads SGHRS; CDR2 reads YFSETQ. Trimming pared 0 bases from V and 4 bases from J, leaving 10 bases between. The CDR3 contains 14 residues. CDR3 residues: CASSLAAGVTEAFF. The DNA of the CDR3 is TGCGCCAGCAGCTTGGCCGCAGGGGTCACTGAAGCTTTCTTT.

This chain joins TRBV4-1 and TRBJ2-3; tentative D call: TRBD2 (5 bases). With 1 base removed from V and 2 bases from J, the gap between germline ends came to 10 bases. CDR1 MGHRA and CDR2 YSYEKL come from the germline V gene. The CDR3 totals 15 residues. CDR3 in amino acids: CASSQVFGLTDTQYF. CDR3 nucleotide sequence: TGCGCCAGCAGCCAAGTCTTCGGACTCACAGATACGCAGTATTTT.

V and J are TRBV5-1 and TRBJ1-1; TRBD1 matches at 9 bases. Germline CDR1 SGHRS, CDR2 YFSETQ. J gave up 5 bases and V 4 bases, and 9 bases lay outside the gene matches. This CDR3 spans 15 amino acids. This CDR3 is CASSKSTGGGTEAFF. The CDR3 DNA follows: TGCGCCAGCAGCAAATCCACAGGGGGCGGTACTGAAGCTTTCTTT.

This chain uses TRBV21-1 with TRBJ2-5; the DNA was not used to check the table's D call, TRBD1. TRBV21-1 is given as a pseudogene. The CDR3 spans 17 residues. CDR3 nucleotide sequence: TGTGCCAGCAGCGCCCCGGCCGGGACAGGGGGCTGGCAGACCCAGTACTTC. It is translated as CASSAPAGTGGWQTQYF.

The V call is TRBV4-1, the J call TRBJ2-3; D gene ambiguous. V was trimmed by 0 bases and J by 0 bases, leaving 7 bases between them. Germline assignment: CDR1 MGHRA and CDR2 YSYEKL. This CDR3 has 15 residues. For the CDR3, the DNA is TGCGCCAGCAGCCAAGATCCGGTAAGCACAGATACGCAGTATTTT. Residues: CASSQDPVSTDTQYF.

The CDR3 DNA sequence: TGTGCCAGCACTTCAGTAAGCACAGATACGCAGTATTTT. Translated: CASTSVSTDTQYF. V gene TRBV27 combines with J gene TRBJ2-3; D remains unclear. The CDR3 has 13 residues. With 7 bases removed from V and 0 bases from J, the gap between germline ends came to 8 bases. The V gene's germline CDR1 is MNHEY and CDR2 SMNVEV (reference sequence).

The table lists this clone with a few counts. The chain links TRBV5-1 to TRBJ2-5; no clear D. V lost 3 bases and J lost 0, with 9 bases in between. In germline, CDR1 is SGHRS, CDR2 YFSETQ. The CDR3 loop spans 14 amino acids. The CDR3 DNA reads TGCGCCAGCAGCTACCTCCGGGACCAAGAGACCCAGTACTTC. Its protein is CASSYLRDQETQYF.

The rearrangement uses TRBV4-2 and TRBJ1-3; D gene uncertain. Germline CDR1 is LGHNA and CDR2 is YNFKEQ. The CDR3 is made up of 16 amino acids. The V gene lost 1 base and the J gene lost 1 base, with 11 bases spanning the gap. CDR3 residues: CASSQVGRVSGNTIYF. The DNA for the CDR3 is TGTGCCAGCAGCCAAGTCGGGAGGGTATCTGGAAACACCATATATTTT.

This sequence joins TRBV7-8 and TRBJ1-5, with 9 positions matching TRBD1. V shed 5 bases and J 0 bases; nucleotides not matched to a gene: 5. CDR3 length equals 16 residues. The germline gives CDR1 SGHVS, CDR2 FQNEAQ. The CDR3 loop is CASSTRTGDSNQPQHF. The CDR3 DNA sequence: TGTGCCAGCAGCACCCGGACAGGGGATAGCAATCAGCCCCAGCATTTT.

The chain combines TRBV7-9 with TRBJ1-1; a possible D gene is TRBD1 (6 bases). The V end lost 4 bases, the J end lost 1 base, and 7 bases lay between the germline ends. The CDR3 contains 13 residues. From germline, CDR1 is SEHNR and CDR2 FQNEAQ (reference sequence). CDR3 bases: TGTGCCAGCAGCTGGACAGAGAACACTGAAGCTTTCTTT. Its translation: CASSWTENTEAFF.

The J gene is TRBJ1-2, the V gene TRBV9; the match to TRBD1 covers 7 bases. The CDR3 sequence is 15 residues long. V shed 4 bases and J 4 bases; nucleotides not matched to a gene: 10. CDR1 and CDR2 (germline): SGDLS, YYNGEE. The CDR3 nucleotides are TGTGCCAGCAGCCCTGGGGACAGAGACCTCTATGGCTACACCTTC. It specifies CASSPGDRDLYGYTF.

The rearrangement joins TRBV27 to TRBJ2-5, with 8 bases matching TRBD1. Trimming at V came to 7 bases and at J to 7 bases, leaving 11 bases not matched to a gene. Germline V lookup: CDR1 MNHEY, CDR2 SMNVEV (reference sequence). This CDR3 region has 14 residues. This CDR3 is CASTETGGSGTQYF. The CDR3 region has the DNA TGTGCCAGCACTGAAACAGGGGGAAGCGGGACCCAGTACTTC.

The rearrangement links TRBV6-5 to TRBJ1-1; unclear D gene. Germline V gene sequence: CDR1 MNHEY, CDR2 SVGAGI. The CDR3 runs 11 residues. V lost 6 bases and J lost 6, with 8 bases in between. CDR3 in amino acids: CASRSWPEAFF. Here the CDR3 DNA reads TGTGCCAGCAGAAGTTGGCCTGAAGCTTTCTTT.

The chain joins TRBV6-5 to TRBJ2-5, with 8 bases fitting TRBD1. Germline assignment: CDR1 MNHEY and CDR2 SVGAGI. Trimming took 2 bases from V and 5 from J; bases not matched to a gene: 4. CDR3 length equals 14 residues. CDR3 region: CASSYGQGSETQYF. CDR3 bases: TGTGCCAGCAGTTACGGACAGGGCTCCGAGACCCAGTACTTC.

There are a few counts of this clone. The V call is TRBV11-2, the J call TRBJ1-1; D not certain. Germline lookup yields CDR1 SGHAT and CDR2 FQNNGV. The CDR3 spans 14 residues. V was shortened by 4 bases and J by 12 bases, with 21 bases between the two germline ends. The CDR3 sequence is CASSSNAPEIPSFF. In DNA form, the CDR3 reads TGTGCCAGCAGCTCCAATGCCCCGGAGATACCATCTTTCTTT. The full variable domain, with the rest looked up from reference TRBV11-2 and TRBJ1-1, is EAGVAQSPRYKIIEKRQSVAFWCNPISGHATLYWYQQILGQGPKLLIQFQNNGVVDDSQLPKDRFSAERLKGVDSTLKIQPAKLEDSAVYLCASSSNAPEIPSFFGQGTRLTVV.

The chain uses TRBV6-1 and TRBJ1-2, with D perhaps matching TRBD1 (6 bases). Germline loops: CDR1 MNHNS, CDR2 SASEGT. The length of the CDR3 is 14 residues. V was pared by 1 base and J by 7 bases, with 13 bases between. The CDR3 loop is CASSEEGRGSGYTF. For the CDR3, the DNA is TGTGCCAGCAGTGAAGAAGGCAGGGGCTCTGGCTACACCTTC.

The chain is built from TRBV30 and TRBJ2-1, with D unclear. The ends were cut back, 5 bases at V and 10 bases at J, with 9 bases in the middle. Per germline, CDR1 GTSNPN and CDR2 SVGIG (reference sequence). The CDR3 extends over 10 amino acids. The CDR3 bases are TGTGCCTGGTCGATTAGCGAGCAGTTCTTC. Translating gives CAWSISEQFF.